The T cell receptor beta chain described here comes from a study of T cells in Graves' hyperthyroidism and ophthalmopathy. The source material, RNA transcripts, was used to amplify TCR beta CDR3 regions. TCR CDR3 regions were first amplified by RT-PCR with HTBI primers. TCRdb recomputed calls from the multiplex PCR reads with MiXCR, one row per CDR3 protein. This sample has fewer than 650,000 distinct CDR3 sequences, with 40% to 50% found just once. This clonotype was picked up many times. The antigen remains undetermined. Study-wide results and limits: Using 13 V-J features, a model discriminated ophthalmopathy from stable hyperthyroidism.

The receptor was derived from an adult woman with Graves' disease, either hyperthyroidism or ophthalmopathy (not recorded which). The specimen was peripheral blood or thyroid tissue (not recorded which).

CDR3 in amino acids: CASGPEGRGNTGELFF. The CDR3 DNA reads as TGTGCCAGCGGTCCCGAGGGCAGGGGGAACACCGGGGAGCTGTTTTTT. The chain joins TRBV2 to TRBJ2-2, with TRBD1 as a possible D gene (6 bases). The CDR3 has 16 residues. V lost 8 bases, J lost 1 base, and 17 bases lay in between. The germline V gene encodes CDR1 SNHLY and CDR2 FYNNEI.